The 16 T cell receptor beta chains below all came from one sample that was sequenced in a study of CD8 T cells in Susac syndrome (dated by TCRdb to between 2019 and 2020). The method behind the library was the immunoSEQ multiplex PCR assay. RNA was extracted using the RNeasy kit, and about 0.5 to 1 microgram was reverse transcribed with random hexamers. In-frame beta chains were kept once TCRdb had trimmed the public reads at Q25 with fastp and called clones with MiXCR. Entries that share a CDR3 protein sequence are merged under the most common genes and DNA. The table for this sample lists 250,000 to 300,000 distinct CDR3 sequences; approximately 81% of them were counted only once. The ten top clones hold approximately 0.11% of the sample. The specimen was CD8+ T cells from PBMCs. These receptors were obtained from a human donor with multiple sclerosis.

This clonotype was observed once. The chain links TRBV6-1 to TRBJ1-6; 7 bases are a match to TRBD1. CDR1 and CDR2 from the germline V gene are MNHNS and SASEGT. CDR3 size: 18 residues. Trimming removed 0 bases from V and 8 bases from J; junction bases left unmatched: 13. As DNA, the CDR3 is TGTGCCAGCAGTGAAGCGCTTCGGACAGGCCCCTGGGATTCACCCCTCCACTTT. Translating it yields CASSEALRTGPWDSPLHF.

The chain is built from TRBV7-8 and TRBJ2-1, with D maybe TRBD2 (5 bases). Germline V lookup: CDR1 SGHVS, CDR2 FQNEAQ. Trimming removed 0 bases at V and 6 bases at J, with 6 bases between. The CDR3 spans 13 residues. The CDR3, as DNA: TGTGCCAGCAGCTTAGCGGGAGTCAATGAGCAGTTCTTC. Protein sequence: CASSLAGVNEQFF. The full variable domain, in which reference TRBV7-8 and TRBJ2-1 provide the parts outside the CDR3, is GAGVSQSPRYKVAKRGQDVALRCDPISGHVSLFWYQQALGQGPEFLTYFQNEAQLDKSGLPSDRFFAERPEGSVSTLKIQRTQQEDSAVYLCASSLAGVNEQFFGPGTRLTVL.

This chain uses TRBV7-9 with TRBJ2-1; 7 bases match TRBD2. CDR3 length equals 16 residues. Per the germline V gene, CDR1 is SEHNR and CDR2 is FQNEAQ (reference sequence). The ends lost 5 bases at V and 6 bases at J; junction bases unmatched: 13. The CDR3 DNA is TGTGCCAGCAGCGGCGTGGGGGGGGAGATACGCAATGAGCAGTTCTTC. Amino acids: CASSGVGGEIRNEQFF.

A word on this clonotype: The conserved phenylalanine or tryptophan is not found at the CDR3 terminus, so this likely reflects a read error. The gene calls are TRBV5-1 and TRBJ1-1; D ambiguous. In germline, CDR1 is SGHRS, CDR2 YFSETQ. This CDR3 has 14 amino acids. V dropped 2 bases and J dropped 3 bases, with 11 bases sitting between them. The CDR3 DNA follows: TGCGCCAGCAGCTTCCGAAAGAGGGACACTGAAGCTTTCCTT. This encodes CASSFRKRDTEAFL.

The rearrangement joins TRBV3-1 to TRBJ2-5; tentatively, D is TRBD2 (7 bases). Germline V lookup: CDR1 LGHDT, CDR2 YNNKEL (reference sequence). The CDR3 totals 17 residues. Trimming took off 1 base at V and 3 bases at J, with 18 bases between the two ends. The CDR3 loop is CASSQVPPGGLKETQYF. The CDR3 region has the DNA TGTGCCAGCAGCCAAGTCCCGCCCGGGGGGCTAAAAGAGACCCAGTACTTC.

The CDR3 sequence: CAWSGRYEQYF. The CDR3 region has the DNA TGTGCCTGGAGTGGCCGCTACGAGCAGTACTTC. The chain uses TRBV30 and TRBJ2-7; D remains unclear. This CDR3 spans 11 amino acids. V lost 1 base and J lost 3, with 4 bases in between. Germline V gene sequence: CDR1 GTSNPN, CDR2 SVGIG (reference sequence).

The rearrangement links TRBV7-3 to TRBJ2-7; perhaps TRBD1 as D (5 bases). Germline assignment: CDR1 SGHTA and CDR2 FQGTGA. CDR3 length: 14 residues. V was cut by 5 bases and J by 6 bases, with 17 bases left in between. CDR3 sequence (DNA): TGTGCCAGCAGCCTCCGACAAGGACAAGGCGAGCAGTACTTC. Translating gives CASSLRQGQGEQYF. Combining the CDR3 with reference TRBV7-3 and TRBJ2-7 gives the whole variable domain GAGVSQTPSNKVTEKGKYVELRCDPISGHTALYWYRQSLGQGPEFLIYFQGTGAADDSGLPNDRFFAVRPEGSVSTLKIQRTERGDSAVYLCASSLRQGQGEQYFGPGTRLTVT.

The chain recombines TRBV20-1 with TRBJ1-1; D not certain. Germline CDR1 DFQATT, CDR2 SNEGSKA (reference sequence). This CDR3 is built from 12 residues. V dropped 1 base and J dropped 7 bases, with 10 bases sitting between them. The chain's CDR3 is CSARVQPIEAFF. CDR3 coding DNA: TGCAGTGCTAGAGTACAGCCGATTGAAGCTTTCTTT.

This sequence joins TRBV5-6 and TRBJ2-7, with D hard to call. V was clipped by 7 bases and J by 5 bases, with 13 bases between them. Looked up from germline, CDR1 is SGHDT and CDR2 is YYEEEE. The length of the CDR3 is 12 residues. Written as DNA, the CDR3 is TGTGCCAGCTCCCCTGGCCTGCACGAGCAGTACTTC. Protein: CASSPGLHEQYF.

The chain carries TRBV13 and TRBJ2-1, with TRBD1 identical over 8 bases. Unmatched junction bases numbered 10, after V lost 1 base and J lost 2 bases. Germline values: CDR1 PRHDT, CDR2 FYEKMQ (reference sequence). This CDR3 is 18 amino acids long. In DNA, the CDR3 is TGTGCCAGCAGCTTAGATCTTTGGGGACAGGAGACCTACAATGAGCAGTTCTTC. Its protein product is CASSLDLWGQETYNEQFF.

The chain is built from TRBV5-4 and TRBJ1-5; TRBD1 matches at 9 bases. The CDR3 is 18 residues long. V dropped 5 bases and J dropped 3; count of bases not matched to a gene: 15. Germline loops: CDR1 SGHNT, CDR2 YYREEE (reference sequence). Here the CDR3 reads CASRLGTGTAIVNQPQHF. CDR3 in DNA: TGTGCCAGCAGACTTGGGACAGGGACTGCGATCGTCAATCAGCCCCAGCATTTT.

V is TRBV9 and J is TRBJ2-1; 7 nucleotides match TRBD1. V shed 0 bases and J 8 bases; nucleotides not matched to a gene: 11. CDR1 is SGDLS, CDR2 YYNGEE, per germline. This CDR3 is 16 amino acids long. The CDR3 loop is CASSVESTGSPDEQFF. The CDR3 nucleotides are TGTGCCAGCAGCGTAGAATCGACAGGGAGTCCCGATGAGCAGTTCTTC.

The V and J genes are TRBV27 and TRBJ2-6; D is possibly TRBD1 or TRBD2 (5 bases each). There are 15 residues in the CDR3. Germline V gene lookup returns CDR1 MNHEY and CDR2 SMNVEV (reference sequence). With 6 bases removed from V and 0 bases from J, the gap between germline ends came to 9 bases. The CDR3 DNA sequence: TGTGCCAGCAGGGGGGTGAGCTCTGGGGCCAACGTCCTGACTTTC. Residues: CASRGVSSGANVLTF.

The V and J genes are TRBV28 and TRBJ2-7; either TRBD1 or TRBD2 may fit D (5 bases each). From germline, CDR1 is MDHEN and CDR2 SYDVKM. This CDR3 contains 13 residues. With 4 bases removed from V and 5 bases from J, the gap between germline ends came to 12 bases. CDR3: CASSSLRDHEQYF. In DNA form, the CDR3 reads TGTGCCAGCAGTTCCCTCAGGGACCACGAGCAGTACTTC.

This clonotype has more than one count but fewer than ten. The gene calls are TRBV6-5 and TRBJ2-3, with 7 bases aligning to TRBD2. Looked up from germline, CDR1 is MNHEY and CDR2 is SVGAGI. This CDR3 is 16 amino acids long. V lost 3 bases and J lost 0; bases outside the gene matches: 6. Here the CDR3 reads CASSYTGGDSTDTQYF. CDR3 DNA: TGTGCCAGCAGTTATACGGGAGGAGATAGCACAGATACGCAGTATTTT.

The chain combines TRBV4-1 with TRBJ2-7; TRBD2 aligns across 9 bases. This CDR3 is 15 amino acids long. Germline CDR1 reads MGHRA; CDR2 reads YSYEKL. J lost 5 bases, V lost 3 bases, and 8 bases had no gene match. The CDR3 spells CASSQYSGSGDEQYF. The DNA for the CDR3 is TGCGCCAGCAGCCAGTATAGCGGGAGTGGCGACGAGCAGTACTTC.